The T cell receptor beta chain described here comes from a study of radiotherapy plus CTLA-4 blockade in lung cancer. Study details: Around 18% of patients responded objectively, and around 32% achieved disease control. Study-wide results and caveats: Early shifts in blood T cell clones, with interferon-beta, reportedly predicted response best. Once radiotherapy plus ipilimumab had been given, TCR clones derived from tumor expanded in blood.

TCRdb keeps only in-frame clones here, not all; method: immunoSEQ multiplex PCR. The data hold about 85,000 clones, with approximately 83% observed a single time. Losses at the gene ends were 5 bases for V and 7 bases for J; bases not matched to a gene: 12. Per germline, CDR1 WSHSY and CDR2 SAAADI. The CDR3 consists of 16 residues. For this clone: Antigen unknown.

Specimen: peripheral blood, collected from a patient treated with radiotherapy plus ipilimumab. The TCR sequence derives from a human donor with non-small cell lung cancer who had a partial response to radiotherapy plus ipilimumab. V usage is TRBV10-2 and J usage is TRBJ2-1, with 9 bases that match TRBD1. In DNA, the CDR3 is TGCGCCAGCAGTTCTAGACATGGACAGGGGTGGAATGAGCAGTTCTTC. This translates into CASSSRHGQGWNEQFF.